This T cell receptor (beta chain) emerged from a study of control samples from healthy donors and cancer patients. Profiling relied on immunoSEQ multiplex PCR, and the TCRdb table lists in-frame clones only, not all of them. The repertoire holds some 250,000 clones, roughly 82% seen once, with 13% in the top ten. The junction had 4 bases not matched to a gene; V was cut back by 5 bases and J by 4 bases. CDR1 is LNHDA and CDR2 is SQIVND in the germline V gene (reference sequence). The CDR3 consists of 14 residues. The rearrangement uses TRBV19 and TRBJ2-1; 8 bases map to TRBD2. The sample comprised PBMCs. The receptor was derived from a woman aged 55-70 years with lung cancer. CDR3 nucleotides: TGTGCCAGTAGTCAGGTAGCGGGGTACAATGAGCAGTTCTTC. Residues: CASSQVAGYNEQFF.